This TCR beta chain was retrieved from a study of blood T cell repertoires in COVID-19. The wider study: Acute-phase and convalescent COVID-19 samples originated in the United States, Italy and Spain.

The germline gives CDR1 SGHVS, CDR2 FNYEAQ. The CDR3 is 15 amino acids. The ends were cut back, 0 bases at V and 0 bases at J, with 8 bases in the middle. Source study methods: Amplification of reference gene primers provided the estimated nucleated cell counts. The method was immunoSEQ multiplex PCR; TCRdb's version includes in-frame clones alone and lacks a portion of them. V, J and clone size derive from that table, while D and trimming were established from the DNA sequence. The profile shows about 240,000 clones, about 81% of them singletons. The rearrangement uses TRBV7-6 and TRBJ1-1; D may be TRBD1 (5 bases). The sample taken for sequencing was peripheral blood. This clonotype originated in a woman aged 60-75 years with active or convalescent COVID-19. CDR3 region: CASSLAQGVNTEAFF. For the CDR3, the DNA is TGTGCCAGCAGCTTAGCGCAGGGTGTGAACACTGAAGCTTTCTTT.